This passage covers 24 T cell receptor beta chains from one sample sequenced in a study of siplizumab effects on memory and regulatory T cells. The method was immunoSEQ multiplex PCR; TCRdb's version includes in-frame clones alone and lacks a portion of them. Of approximately 50,000 clones listed, about 93% are singletons. Input material: CD8+ T cells sorted from blood. These receptors all come from a human donor in good health.

This sequence joins TRBV30 and TRBJ1-2; unclear D gene. V shed 0 bases and J shed 12 bases, with 17 bases lying between them. Germline CDR1 reads GTSNPN; CDR2 reads SVGIG (reference sequence). The CDR3 runs 13 residues. The CDR3: CAWSVLVGPHDTF. The CDR3 DNA follows: TGTGCCTGGAGTGTCCTGGTCGGGCCCCACGACACCTTC.

This clone was found once. The V gene is TRBV7-8, the J gene TRBJ1-5; possible D gene TRBD1, 6 bases. The CDR3 totals 16 residues. V was shortened by 5 bases and J by 3 bases, with 17 bases between the two germline ends. In germline, CDR1 is SGHVS, CDR2 FQNEAQ. The CDR3 DNA sequence: TGTGCCAGCAGCGCCGCCAATCAGGGGTACAATCAGCCCCAGCATTTT. Protein: CASSAANQGYNQPQHF.

The CDR3: CAISASEGSGSFDEQYF. As DNA, the CDR3 is TGTGCCATCAGTGCGAGTGAGGGTAGCGGGAGTTTCGACGAGCAGTACTTC. The chain carries TRBV10-3 and TRBJ2-7, with TRBD2 identical over 9 bases. The CDR3 spans 17 residues. The V and J ends lost 4 bases and 5 bases, in that order; junction bases with no gene match: 15. Germline V lookup: CDR1 ENHRY, CDR2 SYGVKD.

This clone was seen a few times. The sample holds other DNA sequences that translate to the same CDR3. J is TRBJ2-4 and V is TRBV28; D unclear. Trimming cost V 2 bases and J 0 bases, with 5 bases left between them. The CDR3 extends over 14 amino acids. Germline CDR1 is MDHEN and CDR2 is SYDVKM. The CDR3 DNA reads TGTGCCAGCAGTTTACGGTTAGCCAAAAACATTCAGTACTTC. This encodes CASSLRLAKNIQYF.

The chain recombines TRBV4-1 with TRBJ2-5; 12 nucleotides agree with TRBD1. The J call may be incorrect, as the DNA end agrees better with TRBJ2-7. The V gene's germline CDR1 is MGHRA and CDR2 YSYEKL. The CDR3 covers 16 residues. CDR3 residues: CASSQVGTGGWYEQYF. The CDR3 DNA reads as TGCGCCAGCAGCCAAGTAGGGACAGGGGGCTGGTACGAGCAGTACTTC.

The gene calls are TRBV5-1 and TRBJ2-1; 10 nucleotides align to TRBD1. Germline CDR1 is SGHRS and CDR2 is YFSETQ. With V trimmed by 0 bases and J by 4 bases, 13 bases remained unmatched. The CDR3 is 19 amino acids. CDR3 bases: TGCGCCAGCAGCTTGGAACCGAGACAGGGGGCGTCTGCTTACAATGAGCAGTTCTTC. Its protein is CASSLEPRQGASAYNEQFF.

The chain carries TRBV27 and TRBJ2-7; 7 bases map to TRBD1. Germline CDR1 and CDR2: MNHEY and SMNVEV (reference sequence). The V segment lost 3 bases and the J segment 4 bases; nucleotides outside the gene matches: 3. The CDR3 length is 13 residues. The CDR3 protein is CASSFKGAYEQYF. The CDR3, as DNA: TGTGCCAGCAGTTTCAAGGGGGCGTACGAGCAGTACTTC.

This chain joins TRBV7-9 and TRBJ2-1; no definite D call. This CDR3 is built from 12 residues. With 5 bases removed from V and 6 bases from J, the gap between germline ends came to 8 bases. The germline V gene has CDR1 SEHNR and CDR2 FQNEAQ (reference sequence). In nucleotides, the CDR3 is TGTGCCAGCAGCCCACCCCGCAATGAGCAGTTCTTC. This translates into CASSPPRNEQFF.

This chain uses TRBV14 with TRBJ2-1; a weak D match, TRBD2 (7 bases). The CDR3 extends over 16 amino acids. Trimming stripped 1 base from V and 3 bases from J, with 13 bases between. The germline V gene encodes CDR1 SGHDN and CDR2 FVKESK. The CDR3 reads CASSQARGGIYNEQFF. CDR3 nucleotides: TGTGCCAGCAGCCAAGCGAGGGGGGGAATCTACAATGAGCAGTTCTTC.

This sequence joins TRBV30 and TRBJ1-6, with D possibly matching TRBD1 (6 bases). The CDR3 runs 15 residues. Germline V lookup: CDR1 GTSNPN, CDR2 SVGIG (reference sequence). Trimming took 3 bases from V and 6 from J, leaving 15 bases between them. The CDR3 loop reads CAWRDSGVRNSPLHF. The CDR3 DNA sequence: TGTGCCTGGAGGGACTCAGGGGTCCGTAATTCACCCCTCCACTTT. The full variable domain, with the rest looked up from reference TRBV30 and TRBJ1-6, is SQTIHQWPATLVQPVGSPLSLECTVEGTSNPNLYWYRQAAGRGLQLLFYSVGIGQISSEVPQNLSASRPQDRQFILSSKKLLLSDSGFYLCAWRDSGVRNSPLHFGNGTRLTVT.

The rearrangement links TRBV6-1 to TRBJ2-7; 8 nucleotides line up with TRBD1. This CDR3 has 14 residues. Germline CDR1 reads MNHNS; CDR2 reads SASEGT. V lost 4 bases to trimming and J lost 3 bases; unmatched junction nucleotides: 5. The CDR3 bases are TGTGCCAGCAGTGGCCTACAGGGGGGCTACGAGCAGTACTTC. It yields the protein CASSGLQGGYEQYF.

The count of this clone is one. This rearrangement joins TRBV6-5 to TRBJ1-3; D may be TRBD1 (6 bases). Germline CDR1 is MNHEY and CDR2 is SVGAGI. This CDR3 has 14 amino acids. The V and J ends lost 5 bases and 1 base respectively, with 9 bases between them. Written as DNA, the CDR3 is TGTGCCAGCAGTCACACAGGGTCTGGAAACACCATATATTTT. This gives the protein CASSHTGSGNTIYF.

The CDR3 reads CASSVGYGGYTF. DNA for the CDR3: TGTGCCAGCAGCGTAGGGTACGGGGGCTACACCTTC. The chain joins TRBV9 to TRBJ1-2, with D uncertain. Germline-derived CDR1 and CDR2 are SGDLS and YYNGEE. The V end was cut by 0 bases, the J end by 8 bases, with 8 bases between. This CDR3 comprises 12 residues.

Only one count was recorded for this clone. The chain uses TRBV21-1 and TRBJ1-1; the table's D call TRBD1 went unverified against the DNA. TRBV21-1 is given as a pseudogene. The CDR3 is made up of 18 amino acids. This chain's CDR3 is CASSKDIWVPGHNTEAFF. The CDR3 DNA reads TGTGCCAGCAGCAAAGACATATGGGTCCCCGGACATAACACTGAAGCTTTCTTT.

The chain couples TRBV9 to TRBJ2-7; 8 nucleotides line up with TRBD2. There are 14 residues in the CDR3. J gave up 2 bases and V 0 bases, and 1 base lay outside the gene matches. The germline gives CDR1 SGDLS, CDR2 YYNGEE. CDR3 sequence: CASSVAGRAYEQYF. CDR3 DNA: TGTGCCAGCAGCGTAGCCGGGAGGGCCTACGAGCAGTACTTC.

The chain couples TRBV19 to TRBJ2-7, with D possibly TRBD2 on 7 matching bases. Germline assignment: CDR1 LNHDA and CDR2 SQIVND (reference sequence). The CDR3 is 15 amino acids. Trimming stripped 5 bases from V and 2 bases from J, with 16 bases between. CDR3 nucleotides: TGTGCCAGTAGTCCCCATACGGGGGGCCCCTACGAGCAGTACTTC. Amino acid sequence: CASSPHTGGPYEQYF.

V is TRBV4-1 and J is TRBJ2-3; maybe TRBD2 (6 bases). This CDR3 comprises 16 residues. Germline CDR1 reads MGHRA; CDR2 reads YSYEKL. Trimming pared 5 bases from V and 0 bases from J, leaving 15 bases between. CDR3 protein: CASSKSAGRSTDTQYF. In DNA, the CDR3 is TGCGCCAGCAGCAAATCGGCGGGGAGGAGCACAGATACGCAGTATTTT.

V is TRBV19 and J is TRBJ2-7, with D possibly TRBD1 on 5 matching bases. Germline V gene data show CDR1 as LNHDA and CDR2 as SQIVND (reference sequence). V lost 5 bases, J lost 5 bases, and 13 bases lay in between. CDR3 size: 13 residues. CDR3 region: CASSPGYQHEQYF. In nucleotides, the CDR3 is TGTGCCAGTAGTCCAGGGTATCAGCACGAGCAGTACTTC.

The chain combines TRBV9 with TRBJ2-1; tentatively, D is TRBD2 (6 bases). CDR3 length: 15 residues. Germline V lookup: CDR1 SGDLS, CDR2 YYNGEE. With 3 bases removed from V and 0 bases from J, the gap between germline ends came to 10 bases. The CDR3 reads CASSEAGISYNEQFF. The CDR3 DNA sequence: TGTGCCAGCAGCGAGGCGGGGATCTCCTACAATGAGCAGTTCTTC.

The chain carries TRBV27 and TRBJ2-7; the D gene is possibly TRBD2 (6 bases). Trimming shortened V by 3 bases and J by 3 bases, and 9 bases separated the two germline ends. The CDR3 consists of 13 residues. Germline CDR1 is MNHEY and CDR2 is SMNVEV (reference sequence). The CDR3 DNA reads as TGTGCCAGCAGTTTGACTAGATTCTACGAGCAGTACTTC. As protein: CASSLTRFYEQYF.

The chain is built from TRBV5-7 and TRBJ1-1; 9 bases align to TRBD1. TRBV5-7 counts as an open reading frame of uncertain function. J gave up 0 bases and V 0 bases, and 6 bases lay outside the gene matches. There are 17 residues in the CDR3. In DNA, the CDR3 is TGTGCCAGCAGCTTGGGGGGGACAGGGCCAATGAACACTGAAGCTTTCTTT. Amino acids: CASSLGGTGPMNTEAFF.

This chain links TRBV9 with TRBJ1-1; D is uncertain. CDR1 is SGDLS and CDR2 is YYNGEE in the germline V gene. The CDR3 has 14 residues. V was pared by 4 bases and J by 1 base, with 11 bases between. CDR3 sequence: CASSRASGNTEAFF. CDR3 in DNA: TGTGCCAGCAGCCGGGCATCGGGGAACACTGAAGCTTTCTTT.

This chain links TRBV9 with TRBJ2-1, with D hard to call. Germline-derived CDR1 and CDR2 are SGDLS and YYNGEE. Trimming removed 5 bases from V and 7 bases from J, with 7 bases in between. The CDR3 sequence is 11 residues long. The CDR3 spells CASSLGNEQFF. CDR3 DNA sequence: TGTGCCAGCAGTTTGGGGAATGAGCAGTTCTTC. The variable domain in full, completed from reference TRBV9 and TRBJ2-1, reads DSGVTQTPKHLITATGQRVTLRCSPRSGDLSVYWYQQSLDQGLQFLIQYYNGEERAKGNILERFSAQQFPDLHSELNLSSLELGDSALYFCASSLGNEQFFGPGTRLTVL.

The chain joins TRBV4-1 to TRBJ2-1, with a weak D call TRBD2 (6 bases). In germline, CDR1 is MGHRA, CDR2 YSYEKL. CDR3 length: 14 residues. V gave up 4 bases and J gave up 1 base, with 8 bases separating them. The CDR3 here is CASSRGLSYNEQFF. Here the CDR3 DNA reads TGCGCCAGCAGCCGAGGACTATCCTACAATGAGCAGTTCTTC.